Detailed here is one T cell receptor (beta chain). Participants, roughly 18 to 90 years old, spanned 25 or so US areas. Participant-given clinical history determined each cohort assignment. The CDR3 is 19 amino acids. V was pared by 2 bases and J by 7 bases, with 15 bases of the junction left unmatched. Germline-derived CDR1 and CDR2 are SGHRS and YFSETQ. This specimen comes from a study of blood T cell repertoires in COVID-19. Study-wide context: PBMCs, B-cell-depleted T cells, or T cells were the source of the cDNA or gDNA that made up the material.

The assay was immunoSEQ multiplex PCR, and TCRdb's table has in-frame clones only and misses some. The sample lists just over 350,000 clones, roughly 87% occurring once. The sequence was collected from a woman in her twenties or thirties who had recovered from COVID-19. The sequenced material came from PBMCs or T cells enriched from blood (not recorded which). V and J are TRBV5-1 and TRBJ2-1; 13 bases line up with TRBD2. This CDR3 reads CASSFGLAGATPQRNEQFF. The CDR3 nucleotides are TGCGCCAGCAGCTTCGGACTAGCGGGGGCCACACCCCAGAGGAATGAGCAGTTCTTC.